The 8 T cell receptor beta chains below were found in one sample sequenced in a study of T cells in localized non-small cell lung cancer. Libraries were prepared by immunoSEQ multiplex PCR; TCRdb keeps only in-frame clonotypes and omits some of them. The sample lists roughly 24,000 clones, roughly 90% occurring once. Here the sequenced sample was peripheral blood, taken before any cancer treatment. The receptors were sampled from a female donor aged 60 or older with stage II squamous cell lung carcinoma.

The J gene is TRBJ1-5, the V gene TRBV10-3; TRBD1 aligns across 12 bases. Germline lookup yields CDR1 ENHRY and CDR2 SYGVKD. CDR3 length: 17 amino acids. V lost 5 bases and J lost 1; bases outside the gene matches: 6. The CDR3 nucleotides are TGTGCCATCAGTCCGGGACAGGGGGCTAGCAGCAATCAGCCCCAGCATTTT. Its protein product is CAISPGQGASSNQPQHF.

Comments on this clone: An end of the junction does not agree with germline; a read error may underlie this. CDR3 loop: CASSTPSSSYNEQLF. CDR3 nucleotides: TGTGCCAGCAGCACACCATCTAGCTCCTACAATGAGCAGCTCTTC. The chain employs TRBV7-6 and TRBJ2-1, with D maybe TRBD2 (5 bases). Germline V gene data show CDR1 as SGHVS and CDR2 as FNYEAQ. The CDR3 contains 15 residues.

This clone was observed a few times. This rearrangement joins TRBV6-5 to TRBJ1-1; D unresolved. This CDR3 is built from 13 residues. In germline, CDR1 is MNHEY, CDR2 SVGAGI. Trimming took 6 bases from V and 2 from J, leaving 10 bases between them. CDR3 loop: CASSRPANTEAFF. The DNA of the CDR3 is TGTGCCAGCAGCCGGCCGGCCAACACTGAAGCTTTCTTT.

The gene calls are TRBV13 and TRBJ2-7; D is unclear. Looked up from germline, CDR1 is PRHDT and CDR2 is FYEKMQ (reference sequence). The V end lost 4 bases, the J end lost 1 base, and 14 bases lay between the germline ends. This CDR3 is built from 15 residues. The chain's CDR3 is CASSSNRGGSYEQYF. Written as DNA, the CDR3 is TGTGCCAGCAGCTCCAACCGTGGTGGGTCCTACGAGCAGTACTTC.

V usage is TRBV12-2 and J usage is TRBJ2-5; TRBD1 is taken as the D call from the table, unchecked against the DNA. TRBV12-2 is recorded as a pseudogene. This CDR3 spans 16 amino acids. CDR3 region: CASRLLPADRGETQYF. The CDR3, as DNA: TGTGCAAGTCGCTTACTTCCCGCGGACAGGGGAGAGACCCAGTACTTC.

This clone was recorded only once. The genes are TRBV2 and TRBJ2-2, with 8 bases aligning to TRBD2. The CDR3 sequence is 14 residues long. CDR1 and CDR2 from the germline V gene are SNHLY and FYNNEI. CDR3 in DNA: TGTGGTGGTTCGGGAGGGCCGAACACCGGGGAGCTGTTTTTT. It is translated as CGGSGGPNTGELFF.

The chain recombines TRBV10-2 with TRBJ1-3; D not certain. Trimming removed 0 bases at V and 4 bases at J, with 4 bases between. This CDR3 region has 13 residues. Germline-derived CDR1 and CDR2 are WSHSY and SAAADI. The CDR3 loop reads CASSESTGNTIYF. The DNA for the CDR3 is TGCGCCAGCAGTGAGTCGACAGGAAACACCATATATTTT.

There are a few counts of this clone. The rearrangement uses TRBV11-2 and TRBJ2-7, with TRBD2 matching 9 bases. The CDR3 extends over 15 amino acids. The V gene's germline CDR1 is SGHAT and CDR2 FQNNGV. After removal of 5 bases from V and 3 bases from J, the junction contained 8 bases not matched to a gene. In nucleotides, the CDR3 is TGTGCCAGCAGCCTGCCGGCTAGCGGGAACTACGAGCAGTACTTC. Translated, it gives CASSLPASGNYEQYF.